The 29 T cell receptor beta chains reported below all come from one sample, sequenced in a study of blood T cell repertoires in COVID-19. Clones were sequenced by immunoSEQ multiplex PCR, and TCRdb holds only the in-frame ones, with some missing. The sample carries more than 300,000 clones, about 89% recorded once. Sequencing was done on a sample of peripheral blood. The receptor set was obtained from a woman between 50 and 59 years old with COVID-19, enrolled during active disease.

The chain combines TRBV27 with TRBJ2-7; 9 nucleotides match TRBD2. This CDR3 has 15 amino acids. Germline loops: CDR1 MNHEY, CDR2 SMNVEV (reference sequence). Trimming took 1 base from V and 4 from J; bases not matched to a gene: 5. CDR3 amino acids: CASSLYSGSFYEQYF. Here the CDR3 DNA reads TGTGCCAGCAGTTTATATAGCGGGAGTTTTTACGAGCAGTACTTC.

This chain's CDR3 is CASSSSRTGAYNSPLHF. The CDR3 DNA reads TGTGCCAGCAGTTCATCCCGGACAGGGGCCTATAATTCACCCCTCCACTTT. The V gene is TRBV28, the J gene TRBJ1-6, with 9 bases lining up with TRBD1. Germline V gene lookup returns CDR1 MDHEN and CDR2 SYDVKM. The CDR3 length is 17 residues. With V trimmed by 4 bases and J by 2 bases, 6 bases remained unmatched.

The gene calls are TRBV14 and TRBJ1-1; D unresolved. CDR3 size: 14 residues. The V and J ends lost 4 bases and 6 bases respectively, with 15 bases between them. Germline loops: CDR1 SGHDN, CDR2 FVKESK. The CDR3 nucleotides read TGTGCCAGCAGCCTAGGCCTCCTAGCCGCTGAAGCTTTCTTT. Protein product: CASSLGLLAAEAFF.

The rearrangement uses TRBV5-4 and TRBJ2-2, with unresolved D. The CDR3 runs to 16 residues. Germline V gene sequence: CDR1 SGHNT, CDR2 YYREEE (reference sequence). The V end lost 4 bases, the J end lost 4 bases, and 17 bases lay between the germline ends. The CDR3 DNA reads TGTGCCAGCAGCCTGAACTTGGTCGGTCGCACCGGGGAGCTGTTTTTT. This sequence encodes CASSLNLVGRTGELFF.

CDR3 sequence reads: CASSLLLDTKNIQYF. DNA of the CDR3: TGTGCCAGCAGCTTATTGTTAGACACCAAAAACATTCAGTACTTC. The gene calls are TRBV7-9 and TRBJ2-4; D is unresolved. V gave up 2 bases and J gave up 2 bases, with 10 bases separating them. Germline CDR1 is SEHNR and CDR2 is FQNEAQ (reference sequence). This CDR3 spans 15 amino acids.

V and J are TRBV11-2 and TRBJ2-6; TRBD1 matches 7 bases. CDR3 length equals 18 residues. Germline-derived CDR1 and CDR2 are SGHAT and FQNNGV. V gave up 4 bases and J gave up 0 bases; unmatched junction bases: 9. The CDR3 is CASSWAGTVSSGANVLTF. In DNA form, the CDR3 reads TGTGCCAGCAGCTGGGCCGGGACAGTCTCCTCTGGGGCCAACGTCCTGACTTTC.

The chain recombines TRBV18 with TRBJ2-5; tentative D call: TRBD1 (6 bases). There are 13 residues in the CDR3. The germline V gene encodes CDR1 KGHSH and CDR2 LQKENI. V was trimmed by 3 bases and J by 4 bases, leaving 9 bases between them. As DNA, the CDR3 is TGTGCCAGCTCACCGATGACAGGAGAGACCCAGTACTTC. Amino acids: CASSPMTGETQYF.

The rearrangement uses TRBV5-1 and TRBJ2-2; possibly TRBD2 for D (6 bases). Germline V lookup: CDR1 SGHRS, CDR2 YFSETQ. The CDR3 contains 12 residues. V was trimmed by 5 bases and J by 6 bases, leaving 8 bases between them. CDR3 sequence reads: CASRGGAGELFF. CDR3 DNA sequence: TGCGCCAGCAGAGGAGGGGCCGGGGAGCTGTTTTTT.

This clone has only one observation. V usage is TRBV9 and J usage is TRBJ1-2; TRBD1 might be the D (6 bases). The germline V gene encodes CDR1 SGDLS and CDR2 YYNGEE. This CDR3 region has 14 residues. Between the trimmed V and J ends, which lost 3 bases and 6 bases, there was a span of 15 bases. DNA for the CDR3: TGTGCCAGCAGCGCCCAGGGGCCCTTAAATGGCTACACCTTC. Protein sequence: CASSAQGPLNGYTF.

V gene TRBV2 combines with J gene TRBJ2-7, with a tentative D call TRBD2 (6 bases). CDR1 and CDR2 from the germline V gene are SNHLY and FYNNEI. V dropped 0 bases and J dropped 3 bases, with 18 bases sitting between them. CDR3 length: 17 residues. The CDR3 sequence is CASSEALDGGSSYEQYF. DNA of the CDR3: TGTGCCAGCAGTGAAGCGCTTGATGGGGGGAGCAGCTACGAGCAGTACTTC.

The rearrangement uses TRBV27 and TRBJ2-4; D uncertain. Germline CDR1 MNHEY, CDR2 SMNVEV (reference sequence). The length of the CDR3 is 13 residues. The CDR3 sequence: CAKTSGTKNIQYF. The CDR3 DNA reads as TGTGCTAAAACCAGTGGCACCAAAAACATTCAGTACTTC.

This chain joins TRBV7-2 and TRBJ1-2, with TRBD1 matching over 8 bases. Germline assignment: CDR1 SGHTA and CDR2 FQGNSA. V was clipped by 3 bases and J by 5 bases; unmatched bases: 8. The CDR3 has 15 amino acids. The chain's CDR3 is CASSFQTGDNYGYTF. CDR3 DNA: TGTGCCAGCAGCTTCCAGACAGGGGACAATTATGGCTACACCTTC.

The rearrangement links TRBV5-1 to TRBJ2-7, with TRBD1 as a possible D gene (6 bases). Trimming stripped 6 bases from V and 2 bases from J, with 27 bases between. The CDR3 extends over 18 amino acids. From germline, CDR1 is SGHRS and CDR2 YFSETQ. CDR3 sequence reads: CASKKIGGRGSTAYEQYF. The CDR3 DNA reads as TGCGCCAGCAAAAAAATAGGGGGTCGAGGGAGTACAGCCTACGAGCAGTACTTC.

The chain joins TRBV6-6 to TRBJ2-7, with TRBD2 matching 7 bases. V was clipped by 1 base and J by 3 bases; unmatched bases: 3. Germline loops: CDR1 MNHNY, CDR2 SVGAGI (reference sequence). The CDR3 extends over 14 amino acids. The CDR3 coding sequence is TGTGCCAGCAGTTACTGGGGGGGGGACTACGAGCAGTACTTC. It yields the protein CASSYWGGDYEQYF.

The chain is built from TRBV6-5 and TRBJ2-1; 7 nucleotides agree with TRBD2. This CDR3 comprises 13 residues. J was trimmed by 0 bases and V by 11 bases; bases with no gene match: 4. Germline loops: CDR1 MNHEY, CDR2 SVGAGI. In nucleotides, the CDR3 is TGTGCCGCGCGGGAGAGCTCCTACAATGAGCAGTTCTTC. Translated, it gives CAARESSYNEQFF.

The chain carries TRBV24-1 and TRBJ2-1, with D possibly TRBD1 on 5 matching bases. Germline V gives CDR1 KGHDR, CDR2 SFDVKD. The CDR3 is 13 amino acids. The V end lost 7 bases, the J end lost 3 bases, and 9 bases lay between the germline ends. CDR3 sequence (DNA): TGTGCCACCAGCAAAGACAGCTACAATGAGCAGTTCTTC. Its translation is CATSKDSYNEQFF.

The chain combines TRBV5-1 with TRBJ1-1; D uncertain. V lost 1 base, J lost 1 base, and 5 bases lay in between. The CDR3 has 13 amino acids. The germline V gene encodes CDR1 SGHRS and CDR2 YFSETQ. The CDR3 loop is CASSLRGNTEAFF. The CDR3, as DNA: TGCGCCAGCAGCTTGAGAGGGAACACTGAAGCTTTCTTT.

The chain links TRBV30 to TRBJ2-5, with 12 bases aligning to TRBD1. In germline, CDR1 is GTSNPN, CDR2 SVGIG (reference sequence). The CDR3 extends over 15 amino acids. J lost 4 bases, V lost 0 bases, and 3 bases had no gene match. The CDR3 reads CAWSVGQGASETQYF. The DNA for the CDR3 is TGTGCCTGGAGTGTGGGACAGGGGGCTTCAGAGACCCAGTACTTC.

DNA for the CDR3: TGTGCCAGCAGCTCCCCAGGTAATGAAGCTTTCTTT. It yields the protein CASSSPGNEAFF. This chain joins TRBV7-3 and TRBJ1-1; D unclear. This CDR3 is built from 12 residues. CDR1 and CDR2 from the germline V gene are SGHTA and FQGTGA. Trimming left V 4 bases short and J 7 bases short, with 10 bases between.

The chain joins TRBV6-5 to TRBJ2-5; 7 nucleotides agree with TRBD2. The germline V gene encodes CDR1 MNHEY and CDR2 SVGAGI. The CDR3 consists of 16 residues. The trim removed 2 bases at V and 0 bases at J, leaving 6 bases unmatched. The CDR3 protein is CASSYGAGKYQETQYF. The CDR3 DNA reads as TGTGCCAGCAGTTACGGAGCGGGAAAGTACCAAGAGACCCAGTACTTC.

The chain combines TRBV4-2 with TRBJ2-2; D is undetermined. Germline V gives CDR1 LGHNA, CDR2 YNFKEQ. The CDR3 contains 16 residues. Deletions cut 6 bases from V and 0 bases from J, with 14 bases between. CDR3: CASRQFLAANTGELFF. In DNA, the CDR3 is TGTGCCAGCAGGCAATTCCTGGCGGCGAACACCGGGGAGCTGTTTTTT.

This sequence joins TRBV5-4 and TRBJ1-4; the match to TRBD1 covers 8 bases. V gave up 4 bases and J gave up 5 bases; unmatched junction bases: 7. CDR1 is SGHNT and CDR2 is YYREEE in the germline V gene (reference sequence). This CDR3 is 15 amino acids long. This CDR3 reads CASSPAGGANEKLFF. The CDR3 DNA is TGTGCCAGCAGCCCGGCAGGGGGCGCAAATGAAAAACTGTTTTTT.

V usage is TRBV4-3 and J usage is TRBJ1-1; D possibly corresponds to TRBD1 (6 bases). Per the germline V gene, CDR1 is LGHNA and CDR2 is YSLEER. Trimming took off 0 bases at V and 6 bases at J, with 17 bases between the two ends. CDR3 length: 16 residues. As DNA, the CDR3 is TGCGCCAGCAGCCAAGACGAATACAGGGCGGGGGCTGAAGCTTTCTTT. Protein: CASSQDEYRAGAEAFF.

This clone was seen a single time. V is TRBV6-4 and J is TRBJ2-7, with unresolved D. The CDR3 is 16 residues long. V was cut by 2 bases and J by 9 bases, with 23 bases left in between. Germline lookup yields CDR1 MRHNA and CDR2 SNTAGT. In nucleotides, the CDR3 is TGTGCCAGCAGTGACCTTGTGATTGCTCCCGTAGTCGGGCAGTACTTC. This translates into CASSDLVIAPVVGQYF.

The rearrangement joins TRBV6-1 to TRBJ2-7, with a tentative D call TRBD2 (5 bases). This CDR3 comprises 15 residues. Trimming removed 0 bases from V and 3 bases from J, with 12 bases in between. The germline V gene encodes CDR1 MNHNS and CDR2 SASEGT. In DNA form, the CDR3 reads TGTGCCAGCAGTGAAGCGGGTGACTACGACTACGAGCAGTACTTC. Translation gives CASSEAGDYDYEQYF.

The chain combines TRBV7-9 with TRBJ1-1; D might be TRBD1 (6 bases). V was cut by 5 bases and J by 4 bases, with 23 bases left in between. Germline CDR1 is SEHNR and CDR2 is FQNEAQ (reference sequence). This CDR3 is built from 17 residues. The CDR3 DNA is TGTGCCAGCAGCGAGCTCCGGGACATACTAAGGGGCACTGAAGCTTTCTTT. Protein: CASSELRDILRGTEAFF.

V usage is TRBV11-2 and J usage is TRBJ1-1; tentative D call: TRBD1 (5 bases). Germline V gene data show CDR1 as SGHAT and CDR2 as FQNNGV. This CDR3 has 13 residues. V lost 3 bases and J 5 bases, leaving 10 bases between the germline ends. CDR3 sequence: CASSFAGETEAFF. For the CDR3, the DNA is TGTGCCAGCAGCTTTGCGGGGGAAACTGAAGCTTTCTTT.

The rearrangement joins TRBV11-2 to TRBJ2-5; D may be TRBD1 (6 bases). V gave up 2 bases and J gave up 2 bases, with 18 bases separating them. From germline, CDR1 is SGHAT and CDR2 FQNNGV. CDR3 size: 17 residues. The CDR3 bases are TGTGCCAGCAGCTTAACAGGAAGCCGGACAGCTCAAGAGACCCAGTACTTC. Its translation: CASSLTGSRTAQETQYF.

The chain uses TRBV11-2 and TRBJ1-4, with D tentatively TRBD1 (5 bases). Germline V gene data show CDR1 as SGHAT and CDR2 as FQNNGV. V lost 8 bases and J lost 4, with 11 bases in between. CDR3 size: 13 residues. DNA for the CDR3: TGTGCCAGCGGGGGGAATTTTAATGAAAAACTGTTTTTT. This gives the protein CASGGNFNEKLFF.